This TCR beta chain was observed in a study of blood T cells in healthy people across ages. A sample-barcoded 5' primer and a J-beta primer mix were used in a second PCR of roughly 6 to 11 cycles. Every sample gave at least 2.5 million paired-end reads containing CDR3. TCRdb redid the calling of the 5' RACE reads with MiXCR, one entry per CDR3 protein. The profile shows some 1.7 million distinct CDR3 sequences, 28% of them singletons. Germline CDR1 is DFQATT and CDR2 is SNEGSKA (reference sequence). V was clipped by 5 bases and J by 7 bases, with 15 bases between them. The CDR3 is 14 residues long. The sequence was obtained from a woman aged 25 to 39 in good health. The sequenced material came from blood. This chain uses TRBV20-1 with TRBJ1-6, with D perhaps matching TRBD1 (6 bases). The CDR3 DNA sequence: TGCAGTGCTTCCACCGGACAGATGAATTCACCCCTCCACTTT. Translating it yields CSASTGQMNSPLHF.